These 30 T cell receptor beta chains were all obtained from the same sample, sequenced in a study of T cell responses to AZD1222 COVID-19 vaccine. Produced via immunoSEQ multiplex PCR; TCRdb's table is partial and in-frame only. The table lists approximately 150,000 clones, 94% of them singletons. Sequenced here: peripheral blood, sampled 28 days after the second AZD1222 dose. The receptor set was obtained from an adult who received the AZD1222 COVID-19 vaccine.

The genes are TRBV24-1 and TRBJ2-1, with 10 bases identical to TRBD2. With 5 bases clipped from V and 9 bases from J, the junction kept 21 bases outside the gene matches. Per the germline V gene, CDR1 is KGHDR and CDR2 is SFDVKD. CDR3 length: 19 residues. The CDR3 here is CATSVPSGVAGGSGSEQFF. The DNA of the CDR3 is TGTGCCACCAGTGTTCCCTCCGGGGTAGCGGGAGGTTCAGGTTCTGAGCAGTTCTTC.

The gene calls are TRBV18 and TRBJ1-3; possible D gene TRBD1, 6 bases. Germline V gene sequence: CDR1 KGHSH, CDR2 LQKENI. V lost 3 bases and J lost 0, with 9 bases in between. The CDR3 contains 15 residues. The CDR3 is CASSPGQPSGNTIYF. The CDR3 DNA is TGTGCCAGCTCACCTGGACAGCCCTCTGGAAACACCATATATTTT. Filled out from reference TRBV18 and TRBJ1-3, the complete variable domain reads NAGVMQNPRHLVRRRGQEARLRCSPMKGHSHVYWYRQLPEEGLKFMVYLQKENIIDESGMPKERFSAEFPKEGPSILRIQQVVRGDSAAYFCASSPGQPSGNTIYFGEGSWLTVV.

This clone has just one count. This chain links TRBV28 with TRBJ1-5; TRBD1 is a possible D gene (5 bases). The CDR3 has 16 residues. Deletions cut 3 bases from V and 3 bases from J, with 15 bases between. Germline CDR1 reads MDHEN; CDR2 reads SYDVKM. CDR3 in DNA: TGTGCCAGCAGTTTCTCAGGGCCTACATACAATCAGCCCCAGCATTTT. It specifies CASSFSGPTYNQPQHF. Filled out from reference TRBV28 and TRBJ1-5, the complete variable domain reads DVKVTQSSRYLVKRTGEKVFLECVQDMDHENMFWYRQDPGLGLRLIYFSYDVKMKEKGDIPEGYSVSREKKERFSLILESASTNQTSMYLCASSFSGPTYNQPQHFGDGTRLSIL.

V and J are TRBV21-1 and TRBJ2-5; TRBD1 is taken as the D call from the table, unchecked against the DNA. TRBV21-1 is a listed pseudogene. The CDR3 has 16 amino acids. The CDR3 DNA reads TGTGCCAGCAGCGATAAAGCCCGGTGGCAGGTAGAGACCCAGTACTTC. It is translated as CASSDKARWQVETQYF.

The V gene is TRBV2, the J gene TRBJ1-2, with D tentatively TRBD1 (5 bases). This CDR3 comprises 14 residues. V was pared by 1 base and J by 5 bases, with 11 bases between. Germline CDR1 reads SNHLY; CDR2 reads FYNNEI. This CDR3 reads CASSEGQGRYGYTF. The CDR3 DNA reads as TGTGCCAGCAGTGAAGGTCAGGGACGGTATGGCTACACCTTC.

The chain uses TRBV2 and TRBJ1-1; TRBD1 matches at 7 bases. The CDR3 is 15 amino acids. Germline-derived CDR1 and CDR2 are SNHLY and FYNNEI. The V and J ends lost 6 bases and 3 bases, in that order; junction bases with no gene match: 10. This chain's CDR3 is CASSWIRGGDTEAFF. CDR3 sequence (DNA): TGTGCCAGCAGCTGGATTCGAGGGGGCGACACTGAAGCTTTCTTT.

CDR3 region: CASSPRDTRQTQYF. CDR3 sequence (DNA): TGTGCCAGCTCACCACGAGACACTAGGCAGACCCAGTACTTC. V gene TRBV18 combines with J gene TRBJ2-5; maybe TRBD2 (5 bases). The length of the CDR3 is 14 residues. Between the trimmed V and J ends, which lost 1 base and 6 bases, there was a span of 12 bases. Germline V gene data show CDR1 as KGHSH and CDR2 as LQKENI.

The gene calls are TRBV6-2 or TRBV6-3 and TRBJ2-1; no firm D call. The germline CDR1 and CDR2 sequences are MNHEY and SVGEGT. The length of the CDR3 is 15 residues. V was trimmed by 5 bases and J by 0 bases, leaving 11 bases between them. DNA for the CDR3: TGTGCCAGCAGTCCCTTATCTAGCTCCTACAATGAGCAGTTCTTC. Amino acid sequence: CASSPLSSSYNEQFF.

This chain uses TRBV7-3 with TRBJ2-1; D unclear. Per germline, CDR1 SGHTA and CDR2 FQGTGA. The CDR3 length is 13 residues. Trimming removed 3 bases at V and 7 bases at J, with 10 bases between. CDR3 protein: CASSLTLGNEQFF. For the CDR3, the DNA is TGTGCCAGCAGCTTGACTTTGGGAAATGAGCAGTTCTTC.

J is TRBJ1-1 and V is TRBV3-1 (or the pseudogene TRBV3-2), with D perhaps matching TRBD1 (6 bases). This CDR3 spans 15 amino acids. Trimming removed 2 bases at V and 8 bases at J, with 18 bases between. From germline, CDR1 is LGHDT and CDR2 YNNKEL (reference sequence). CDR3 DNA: TGTGCCAGCAGCCAACCCCACAGGGCTGGCGGCGAAGCTTTCTTT. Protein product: CASSQPHRAGGEAFF.

The DNA of the CDR3 is TGTGCCAGCAGTTCGCCCGGGAGTACAGATACGCAGTATTTT. This encodes CASSSPGSTDTQYF. The chain employs TRBV6-2 or TRBV6-3 and TRBJ2-3, with a possible D match to TRBD2 (6 bases). Between the trimmed V and J ends, which lost 4 bases and 3 bases, there was a span of 11 bases. The length of the CDR3 is 14 residues. Germline V gene data show CDR1 as MNHEY and CDR2 as SVGEGT.

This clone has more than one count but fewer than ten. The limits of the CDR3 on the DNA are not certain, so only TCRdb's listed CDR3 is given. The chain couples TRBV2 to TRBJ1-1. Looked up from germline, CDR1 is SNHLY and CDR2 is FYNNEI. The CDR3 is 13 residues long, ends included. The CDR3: CASILDAGTEAFF.

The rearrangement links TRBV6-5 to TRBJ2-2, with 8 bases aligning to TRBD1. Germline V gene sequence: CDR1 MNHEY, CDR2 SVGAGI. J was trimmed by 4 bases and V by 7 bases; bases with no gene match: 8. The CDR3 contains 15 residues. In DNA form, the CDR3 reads TGTGCCAGCACACCAGGGGGCCCGGGCACCGGGGAGCTGTTTTTT. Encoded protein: CASTPGGPGTGELFF.

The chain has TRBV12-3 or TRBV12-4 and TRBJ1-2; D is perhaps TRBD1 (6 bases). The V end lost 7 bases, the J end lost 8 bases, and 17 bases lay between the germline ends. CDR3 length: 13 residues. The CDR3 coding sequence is TGTGCCAGCACCCCGGGGACATTAGGCGGCTACACCTTC. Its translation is CASTPGTLGGYTF.

The CDR3: CASSSSPGQGVNEQFF. The CDR3 DNA follows: TGTGCCAGCAGCTCCTCGCCGGGACAGGGGGTCAATGAGCAGTTCTTC. The J gene is TRBJ2-1, the V gene TRBV7-8; TRBD1 matches at 11 bases. CDR3 length: 16 residues. The junction had 8 bases not matched to a gene; V was cut back by 4 bases and J by 6 bases. Germline CDR1 and CDR2: SGHVS and FQNEAQ.

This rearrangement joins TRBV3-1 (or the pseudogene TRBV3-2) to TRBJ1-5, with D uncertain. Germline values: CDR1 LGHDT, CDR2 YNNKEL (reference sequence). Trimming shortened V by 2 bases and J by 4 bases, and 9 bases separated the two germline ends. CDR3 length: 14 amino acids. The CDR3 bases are TGTGCCAGCAGCCAACAGAGATGGAATCAGCCCCAGCATTTT. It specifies CASSQQRWNQPQHF.

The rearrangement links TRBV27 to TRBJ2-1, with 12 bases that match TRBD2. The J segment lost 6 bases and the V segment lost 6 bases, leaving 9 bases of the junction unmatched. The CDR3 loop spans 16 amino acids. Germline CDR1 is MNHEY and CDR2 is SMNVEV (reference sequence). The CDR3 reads CASSPSSGRVSNEQFF. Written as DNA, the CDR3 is TGTGCCAGCAGCCCGTCTAGCGGGAGGGTCAGCAATGAGCAGTTCTTC.

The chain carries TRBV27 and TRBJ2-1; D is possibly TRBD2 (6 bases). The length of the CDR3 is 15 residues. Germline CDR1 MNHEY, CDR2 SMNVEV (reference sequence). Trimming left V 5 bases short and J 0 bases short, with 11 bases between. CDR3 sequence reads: CASSRAGPSYNEQFF. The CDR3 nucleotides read TGTGCCAGCAGTCGGGCGGGACCCTCCTACAATGAGCAGTTCTTC.

The CDR3 is CATQASGRSEQFF. The CDR3 DNA reads TGTGCCACCCAGGCTAGCGGGAGAAGTGAGCAGTTCTTC. The chain couples TRBV5-8 to TRBJ2-1; 10 positions match TRBD2. From germline, CDR1 is SGHTS and CDR2 YDEGEE. With 9 bases clipped from V and 9 bases from J, the junction kept 9 bases outside the gene matches. The CDR3 spans 13 residues.

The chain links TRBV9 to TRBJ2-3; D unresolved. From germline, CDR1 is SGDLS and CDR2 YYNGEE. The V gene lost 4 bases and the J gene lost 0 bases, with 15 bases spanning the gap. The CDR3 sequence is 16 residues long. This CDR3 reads CASSRRLFTSTDTQYF. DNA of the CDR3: TGTGCCAGCAGCCGGAGACTCTTTACTAGCACAGATACGCAGTATTTT.

The CDR3 bases are TGTGCCAGCAGCTTGGTAGTCGGGCAGGAATATGGCTACACCTTC. Translating it yields CASSLVVGQEYGYTF. This chain joins TRBV5-5 and TRBJ1-2; D is unresolved. Germline CDR1 and CDR2: SGHKS and YYEKEE (reference sequence). V was cut by 0 bases and J by 5 bases, with 14 bases left in between. The CDR3 has 15 amino acids.

CDR3 in DNA: TGTGCCAGCAGCTTCGGGACAGGGGAAGAGACCCAGTACTTC. Encoded protein: CASSFGTGEETQYF. The rearrangement joins TRBV7-8 to TRBJ2-5, with 10 bases matching TRBD1. V lost 3 bases, J lost 3 bases, and 1 base stayed unmatched. Per the germline V gene, CDR1 is SGHVS and CDR2 is FQNEAQ. The CDR3 has 14 amino acids.

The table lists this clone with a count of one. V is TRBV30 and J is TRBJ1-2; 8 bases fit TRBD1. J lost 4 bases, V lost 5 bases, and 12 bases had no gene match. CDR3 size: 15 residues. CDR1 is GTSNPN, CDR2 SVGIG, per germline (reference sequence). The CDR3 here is CAWHGQGGQVYGYTF. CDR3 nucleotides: TGTGCCTGGCACGGACAGGGCGGTCAGGTCTATGGCTACACCTTC.

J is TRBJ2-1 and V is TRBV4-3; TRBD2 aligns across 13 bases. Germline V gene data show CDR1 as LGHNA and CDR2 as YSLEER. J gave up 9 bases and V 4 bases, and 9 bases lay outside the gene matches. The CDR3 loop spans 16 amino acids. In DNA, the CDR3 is TGCGCCAGCAGCCGCGGGACTAGCGGGACTCAACTTGAGCAGTTCTTC. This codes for CASSRGTSGTQLEQFF.

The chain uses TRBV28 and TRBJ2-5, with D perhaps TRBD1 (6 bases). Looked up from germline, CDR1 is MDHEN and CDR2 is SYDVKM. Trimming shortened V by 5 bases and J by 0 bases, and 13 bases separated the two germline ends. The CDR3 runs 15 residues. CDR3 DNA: TGTGCCAGCAGTCGAGCCACAGGGTACCAAGAGACCCAGTACTTC. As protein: CASSRATGYQETQYF.

CDR3 region: CASSLTGGGKLFF. CDR3 DNA sequence: TGTGCCAGCAGTTTAACAGGGGGCGGAAAACTGTTTTTT. The chain joins TRBV12-3 or TRBV12-4 to TRBJ1-4, with 9 positions matching TRBD1. V lost 2 bases and J lost 10; bases outside the gene matches: 2. CDR3 length: 13 residues.

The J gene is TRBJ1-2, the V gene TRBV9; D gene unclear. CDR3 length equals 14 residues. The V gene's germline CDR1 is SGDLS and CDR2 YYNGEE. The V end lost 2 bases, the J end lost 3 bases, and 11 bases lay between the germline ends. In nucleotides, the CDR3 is TGTGCCAGCAGCGTTGGGCCGCTCGACTATGGCTACACCTTC. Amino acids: CASSVGPLDYGYTF.

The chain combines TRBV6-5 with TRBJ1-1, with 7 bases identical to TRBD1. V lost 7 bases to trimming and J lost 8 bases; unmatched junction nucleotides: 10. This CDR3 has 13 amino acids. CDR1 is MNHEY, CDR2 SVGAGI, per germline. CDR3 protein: CASMRGGGAEAFF. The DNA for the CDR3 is TGTGCCAGCATGCGCGGAGGGGGCGCGGAAGCTTTCTTT.

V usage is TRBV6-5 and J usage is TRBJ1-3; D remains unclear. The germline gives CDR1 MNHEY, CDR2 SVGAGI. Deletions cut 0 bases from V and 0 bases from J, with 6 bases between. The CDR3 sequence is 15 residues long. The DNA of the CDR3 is TGTGCCAGCAGTTACTCTCCCTCCTCTGGAAACACCATATATTTT. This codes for CASSYSPSSGNTIYF.

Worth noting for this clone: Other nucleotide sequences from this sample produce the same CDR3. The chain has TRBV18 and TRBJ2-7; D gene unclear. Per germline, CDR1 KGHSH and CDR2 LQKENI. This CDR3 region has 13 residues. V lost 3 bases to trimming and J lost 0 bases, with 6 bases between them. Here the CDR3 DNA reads TGTGCCAGCTCACCCCCAAGCTCCTACGAGCAGTACTTC. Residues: CASSPPSSYEQYF. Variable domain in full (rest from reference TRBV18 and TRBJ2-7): NAGVMQNPRHLVRRRGQEARLRCSPMKGHSHVYWYRQLPEEGLKFMVYLQKENIIDESGMPKERFSAEFPKEGPSILRIQQVVRGDSAAYFCASSPPSSYEQYFGPGTRLTVT.